A single sample gave rise to the 12 T cell receptor beta chains below, sequenced in a study of T-cell memory formation after mild COVID-19. MiXCR, run by TCRdb on the 5' RACE reads, gives a single entry per CDR3 protein. The table records around 300,000 distinct CDR3 sequences, over 10% of them present only once. The sequenced sample consisted of PBMCs or a T cell subset sorted from them (not recorded which). The receptors were gathered from a man between 18 and 35 years old who had mild COVID-19 (a few samples of this study predate the infection). Cell type and time point are not known.

In this sample, this clonotype turned up a few times. The J gene is TRBJ2-7, the V gene TRBV4-1; 10 bases align to TRBD2. CDR1 is MGHRA and CDR2 is YSYEKL in the germline V gene. The CDR3 spans 16 residues. J gave up 2 bases and V 1 base, and 5 bases lay outside the gene matches. CDR3 DNA: TGCGCCAGCAGCCAAGGTGGAGCGGGAGGGGCCTACGAGCAGTACGTC. Translating gives CASSQGGAGGAYEQYV.

V and J are TRBV6-5 and TRBJ2-7; 8 nucleotides match TRBD2. The CDR3 covers 16 residues. Germline assignment: CDR1 MNHEY and CDR2 SVGAGI. The V segment lost 0 bases and the J segment 4 bases; nucleotides outside the gene matches: 8. Written as DNA, the CDR3 is TGTGCCAGCAGTTACTCGAATCGGCCGGGAGGGTACGAGCAGTACTTC. Its protein is CASSYSNRPGGYEQYF.

The chain is built from TRBV28 and TRBJ2-1, with a tentative D call TRBD2 (5 bases). This CDR3 is built from 14 residues. Trimming pared 3 bases from V and 8 bases from J, leaving 14 bases between. Germline-derived CDR1 and CDR2 are MDHEN and SYDVKM. CDR3 residues: CASSLLARDHEQFF. CDR3 nucleotide sequence: TGTGCCAGCAGTTTGCTAGCTCGCGACCATGAGCAGTTCTTC.

This clonotype turned up a few times. The rearrangement links TRBV28 to TRBJ2-3; 11 bases line up with TRBD1. The CDR3 spans 15 residues. V dropped 2 bases and J dropped 4; count of bases not matched to a gene: 2. CDR1 MDHEN and CDR2 SYDVKM come from the germline V gene. The CDR3 DNA reads as TGTGCCAGCAGTTTAGTGGACAGGGGGCCAGATACGCAGTATTTT. Its protein is CASSLVDRGPDTQYF.

This clonotype was recorded many times. The chain is built from TRBV11-2 and TRBJ2-7, with 8 positions matching TRBD1. Trimming removed 5 bases from V and 12 bases from J; junction bases left unmatched: 12. The CDR3 covers 13 residues. Germline V lookup: CDR1 SGHAT, CDR2 FQNNGV. The CDR3 is CASSPPPWDRLYV. CDR3 DNA sequence: TGTGCCAGCAGCCCACCCCCCTGGGACAGGCTGTACGTC.

The gene calls are TRBV18 and TRBJ2-5; D is possibly TRBD1 (6 bases). Trimming removed 0 bases from V and 5 bases from J, with 13 bases in between. The CDR3 runs to 15 residues. Germline CDR1 and CDR2: KGHSH and LQKENI. The CDR3 here is CASSPPNRALETQYF. In DNA form, the CDR3 reads TGTGCCAGCTCACCACCAAACAGGGCCTTGGAGACCCAGTACTTC.

This clonotype turned up a few times. This chain links TRBV5-1 with TRBJ2-1, with 12 bases fitting TRBD2. The V segment lost 1 base and the J segment 7 bases; nucleotides outside the gene matches: 9. Per the germline V gene, CDR1 is SGHRS and CDR2 is YFSETQ. The CDR3 contains 17 residues. CDR3: CASSLFLAGGSGNEQFF. Written as DNA, the CDR3 is TGCGCCAGCAGCTTGTTTCTAGCGGGGGGGTCTGGGAATGAGCAGTTCTTC.

This clonotype has just a few counts. This chain joins TRBV20-1 and TRBJ2-7, with 9 nucleotides matching TRBD2. The length of the CDR3 is 14 residues. Trimming took 2 bases from V and 0 from J; bases not matched to a gene: 2. Germline V gene data show CDR1 as DFQATT and CDR2 as SNEGSKA (reference sequence). CDR3 coding DNA: TGCAGTGCTAGAAGCGGGGGGAGCTCCTACGAGCAGTACTTC. It translates to CSARSGGSSYEQYF.

The V gene is TRBV6-1, the J gene TRBJ1-1; D remains unclear. From germline, CDR1 is MNHNS and CDR2 SASEGT. V gave up 2 bases and J gave up 0 bases, with 10 bases separating them. CDR3 length equals 15 residues. The CDR3 sequence is CASSEINYLNTEAFF. CDR3 bases: TGTGCCAGCAGTGAAATCAACTACCTGAACACTGAAGCTTTCTTT.

J is TRBJ2-1 and V is TRBV7-9; D ambiguous. CDR1 is SEHNR and CDR2 is FQNEAQ in the germline V gene (reference sequence). CDR3 length: 13 residues. Trimming pared 4 bases from V and 2 bases from J, leaving 6 bases between. CDR3 protein: CASSYNTYNEQFF. DNA for the CDR3: TGTGCCAGCAGCTACAACACCTACAATGAGCAGTTCTTC.

The chain has TRBV11-2 and TRBJ1-1, with TRBD1 identical over 8 bases. V lost 1 base and J lost 7; bases outside the gene matches: 8. This CDR3 has 15 residues. Per germline, CDR1 SGHAT and CDR2 FQNNGV. The CDR3, as DNA: TGTGCCAGCAGCTTAGGGACAGGGTGGGCCGGTGAAGCTTTCTTT. Its protein is CASSLGTGWAGEAFF. The full variable domain, rest sourced from reference TRBV11-2 and TRBJ1-1, is EAGVAQSPRYKIIEKRQSVAFWCNPISGHATLYWYQQILGQGPKLLIQFQNNGVVDDSQLPKDRFSAERLKGVDSTLKIQPAKLEDSAVYLCASSLGTGWAGEAFFGQGTRLTVV.

This clonotype was detected many times. V and J are TRBV12-3 or TRBV12-4 and TRBJ2-1; D not certain. Trimming left V 7 bases short and J 8 bases short, with 18 bases between. This CDR3 is 14 amino acids long. CDR3 residues: CASTARGVLHEQFF. The CDR3 region has the DNA TGTGCCAGCACGGCTCGTGGGGTATTGCATGAGCAGTTCTTC.